This TCR beta chain comes out of a study of T cell responses to AZD1222 COVID-19 vaccine. As to this clone: Its antigen is unidentified.

Assay: immunoSEQ multiplex PCR; the TCRdb copy retains only in-frame clones and omits some. The sample contains about 130,000 clones, over 75% of which appear only once. The CDR3 contains 12 residues. Between the trimmed V and J ends, which lost 4 bases and 1 base, there was a span of 4 bases. Findings and limits, study-wide: At study baseline, merely five or six AZD1222 recipients were seropositive.

The TCR originated in an adult in good health. The chain uses TRBV12-3 or TRBV12-4 and TRBJ2-5; no definite D call. Sequencing was performed on peripheral blood, taken on day 0 of AZD1222 vaccination. The CDR3 loop is CASSWVQETQYF. CDR3 bases: TGTGCCAGCAGTTGGGTCCAAGAGACCCAGTACTTC.